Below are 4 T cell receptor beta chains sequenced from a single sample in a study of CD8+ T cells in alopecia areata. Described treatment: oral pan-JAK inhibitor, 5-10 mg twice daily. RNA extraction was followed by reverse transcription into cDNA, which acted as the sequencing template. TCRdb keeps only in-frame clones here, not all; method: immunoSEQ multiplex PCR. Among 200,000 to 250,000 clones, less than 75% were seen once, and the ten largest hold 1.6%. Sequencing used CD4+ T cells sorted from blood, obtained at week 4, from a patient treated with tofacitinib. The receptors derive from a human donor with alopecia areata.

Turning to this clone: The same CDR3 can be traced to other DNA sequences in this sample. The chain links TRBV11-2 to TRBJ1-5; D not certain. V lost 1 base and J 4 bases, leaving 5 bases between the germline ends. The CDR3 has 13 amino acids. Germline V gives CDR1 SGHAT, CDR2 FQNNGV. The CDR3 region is CASSLASNQPQHF. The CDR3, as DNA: TGTGCCAGCAGCTTAGCCAGTAATCAGCCCCAGCATTTT.

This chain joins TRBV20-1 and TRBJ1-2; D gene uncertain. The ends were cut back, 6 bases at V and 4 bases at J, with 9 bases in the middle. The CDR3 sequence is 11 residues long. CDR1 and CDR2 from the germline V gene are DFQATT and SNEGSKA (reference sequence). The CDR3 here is CSASNSYGYTF. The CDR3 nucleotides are TGCAGTGCGAGCAACAGCTATGGCTACACCTTC.

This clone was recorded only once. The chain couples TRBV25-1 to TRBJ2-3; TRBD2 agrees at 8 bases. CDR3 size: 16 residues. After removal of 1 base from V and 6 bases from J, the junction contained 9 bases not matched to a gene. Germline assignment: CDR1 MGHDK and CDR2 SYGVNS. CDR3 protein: CASSESPAGAGDTQYF. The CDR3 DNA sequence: TGTGCCAGCAGTGAATCTCCAGCGGGGGCAGGGGATACGCAGTATTTT.

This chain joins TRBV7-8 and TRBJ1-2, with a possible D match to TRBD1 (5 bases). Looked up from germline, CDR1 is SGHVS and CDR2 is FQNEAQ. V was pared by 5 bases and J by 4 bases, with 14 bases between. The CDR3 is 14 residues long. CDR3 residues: CASSPPGRSYGYTF. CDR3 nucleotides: TGTGCCAGCAGCCCACCGGGACGGAGCTATGGCTACACCTTC. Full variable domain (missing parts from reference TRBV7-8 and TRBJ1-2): GAGVSQSPRYKVAKRGQDVALRCDPISGHVSLFWYQQALGQGPEFLTYFQNEAQLDKSGLPSDRFFAERPEGSVSTLKIQRTQQEDSAVYLCASSPPGRSYGYTFGSGTRLTVV.